This T cell receptor (beta chain) emerged from a study of shared clonotypes between healthy human individuals. At the level of the study: CD4 naive and memory got three plates each, CD8 naive two, CD8 memory one. Study conclusions and caveats: Among non-shared clonotypes, generation probabilities were lower than among those shared by all four donors. The sole specimen, blood, was sampled, and tissue repertoires likely differ.

It was into CD45RA+ naive and CD45RA-negative memory subsets that the CD4+ cells were split. On this clone: As yet, its antigen is unknown.

Produced via immunoSEQ multiplex PCR; TCRdb's table is partial and in-frame only. The sample includes around 750,000 clones, around two thirds seen only once; the top ten take around 1.6%. V dropped 5 bases and J dropped 5; count of bases not matched to a gene: 7. In germline, CDR1 is SGHTA, CDR2 FQGNSA. The CDR3 is 15 residues long. Sequenced sample: memory CD4+ T cells sorted from blood. Indicated subset: CD45RA-negative fraction. The TCR comes from a woman aged 25 to 39 in good health. J is TRBJ1-4 and V is TRBV7-2, with TRBD1 matching over 8 bases. The CDR3 protein is CASSPRQGINEKLFF. The CDR3 DNA follows: TGTGCCAGCAGCCCACGACAGGGGATAAATGAAAAACTGTTTTTT.